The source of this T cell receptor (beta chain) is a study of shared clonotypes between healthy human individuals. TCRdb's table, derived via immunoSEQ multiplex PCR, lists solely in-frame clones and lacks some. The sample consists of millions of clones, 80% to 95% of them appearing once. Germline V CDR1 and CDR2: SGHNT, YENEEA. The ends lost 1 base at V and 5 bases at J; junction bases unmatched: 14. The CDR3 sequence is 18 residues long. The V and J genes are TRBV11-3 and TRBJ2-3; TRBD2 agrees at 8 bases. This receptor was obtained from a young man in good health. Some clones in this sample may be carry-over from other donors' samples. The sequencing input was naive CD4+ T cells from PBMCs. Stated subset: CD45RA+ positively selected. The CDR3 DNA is TGTGCCAGCAGCTTAGTGGCTGGAGGGCGGGAGGCTGGAGATACGCAGTATTTT. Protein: CASSLVAGGREAGDTQYF. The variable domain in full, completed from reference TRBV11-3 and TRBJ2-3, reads EAGVVQSPRYKIIEKKQPVAFWCNPISGHNTLYWYLQNLGQGPELLIRYENEEAVDDSQLPKDRFSAERLKGVDSTLKIQPAELGDSAVYLCASSLVAGGREAGDTQYFGPGTRLTVL.